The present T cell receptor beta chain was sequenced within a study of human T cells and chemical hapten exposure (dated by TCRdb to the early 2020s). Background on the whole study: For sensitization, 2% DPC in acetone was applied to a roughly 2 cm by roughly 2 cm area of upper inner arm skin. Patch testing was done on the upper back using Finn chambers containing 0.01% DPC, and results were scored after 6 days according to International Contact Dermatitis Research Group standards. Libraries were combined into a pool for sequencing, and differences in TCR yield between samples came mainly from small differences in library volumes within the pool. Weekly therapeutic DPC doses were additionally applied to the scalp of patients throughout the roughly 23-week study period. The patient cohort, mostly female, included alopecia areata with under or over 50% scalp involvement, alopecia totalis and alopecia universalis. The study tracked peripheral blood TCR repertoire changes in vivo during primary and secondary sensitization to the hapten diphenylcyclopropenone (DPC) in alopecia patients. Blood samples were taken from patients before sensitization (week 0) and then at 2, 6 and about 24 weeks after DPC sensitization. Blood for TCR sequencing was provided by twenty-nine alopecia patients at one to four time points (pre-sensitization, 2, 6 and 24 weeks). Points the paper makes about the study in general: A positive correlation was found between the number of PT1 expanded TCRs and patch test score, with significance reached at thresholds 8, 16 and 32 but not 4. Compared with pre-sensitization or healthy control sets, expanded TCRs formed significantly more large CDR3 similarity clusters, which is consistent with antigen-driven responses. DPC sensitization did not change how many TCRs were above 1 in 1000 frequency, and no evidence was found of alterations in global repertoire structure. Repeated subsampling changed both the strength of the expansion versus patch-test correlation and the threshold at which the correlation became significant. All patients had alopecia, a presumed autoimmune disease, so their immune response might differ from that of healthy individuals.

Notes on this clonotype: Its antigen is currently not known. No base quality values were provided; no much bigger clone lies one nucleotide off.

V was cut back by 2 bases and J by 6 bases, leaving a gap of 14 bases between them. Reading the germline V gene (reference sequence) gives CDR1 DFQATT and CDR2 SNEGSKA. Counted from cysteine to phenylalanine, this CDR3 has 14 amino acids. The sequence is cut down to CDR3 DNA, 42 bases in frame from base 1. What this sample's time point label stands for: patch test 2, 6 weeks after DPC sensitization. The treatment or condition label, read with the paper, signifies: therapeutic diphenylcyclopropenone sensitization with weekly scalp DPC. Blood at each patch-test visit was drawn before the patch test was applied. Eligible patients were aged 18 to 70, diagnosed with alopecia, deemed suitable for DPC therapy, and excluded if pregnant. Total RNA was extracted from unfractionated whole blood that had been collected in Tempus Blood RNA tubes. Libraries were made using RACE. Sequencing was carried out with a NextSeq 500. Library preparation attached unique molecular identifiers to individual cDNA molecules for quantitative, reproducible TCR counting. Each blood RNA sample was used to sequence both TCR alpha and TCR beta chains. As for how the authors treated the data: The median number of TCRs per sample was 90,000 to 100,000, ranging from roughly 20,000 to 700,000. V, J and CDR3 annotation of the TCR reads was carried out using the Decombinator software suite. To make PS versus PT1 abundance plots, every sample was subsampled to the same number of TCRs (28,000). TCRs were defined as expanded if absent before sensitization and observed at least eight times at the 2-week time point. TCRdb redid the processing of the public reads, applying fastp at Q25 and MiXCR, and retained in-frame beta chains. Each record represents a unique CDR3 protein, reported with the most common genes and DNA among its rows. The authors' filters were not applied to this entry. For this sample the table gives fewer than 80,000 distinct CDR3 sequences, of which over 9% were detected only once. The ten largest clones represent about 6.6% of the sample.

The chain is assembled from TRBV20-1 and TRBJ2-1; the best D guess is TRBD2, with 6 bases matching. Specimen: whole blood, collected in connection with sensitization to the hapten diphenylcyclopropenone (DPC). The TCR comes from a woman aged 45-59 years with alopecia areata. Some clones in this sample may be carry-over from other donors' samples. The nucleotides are TGCAGTGCTAGACCCCCCCGACTAGGCAATGAGCAGTTCTTC. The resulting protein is CSARPPRLGNEQFF.